This section outlines one T cell receptor (beta chain) sequence together with its context. The germline gene is not matched at one end of the junction; a read error may be the cause. This sample is drawn from a study of tumor and adjacent non-tumor tissue in lung cancer. Study overall: Each sample yielded 3.5 million to 4.5 million productive TCRbeta reads on average.

Germline CDR1 reads SGHNT; CDR2 reads YYREEE (reference sequence). This CDR3 has 16 amino acids. The template was RNA from unsorted bulk tissue. Distant lung tissue was collected more than 3 cm away from the tumor edge. A modified ARM-PCR protocol with three rounds of nested PCR amplified TCRbeta. TCRdb re-derived calls from the multiplex PCR reads in MiXCR, one entry per CDR3 protein. The sample has roughly 49,000 distinct CDR3 sequences; 70% to 80% are singletons. This chain uses TRBV5-4 with TRBJ2-5; possibly TRBD1 for D (6 bases). The sample taken for sequencing was distant non-tumor lung tissue. The source of this sequence is a woman aged 60 to 75 with non-small cell lung cancer. DNA of the CDR3: TGTGCCAGCAGCTTTCGACAGGTTATAGGAGAGGAGACTCAGTACTTC. This sequence encodes CASSFRQVIGEETQYF.